These 25 T cell receptor beta chains share one sample of origin, sequenced in a study of blood T cell repertoires in COVID-19. Data came from immunoSEQ multiplex PCR; TCRdb stores just in-frame clones and leaves some out. The sample lists roughly 220,000 clones, about 83% occurring once. Source material: PBMCs or T cells enriched from blood (not recorded which). These receptors were collected from a middle-aged woman who had recovered from COVID-19.

The CDR3 DNA reads as TGTGCCAGCAGCTCGGGAGGGACAGCGGGAGCTTACAATGAGCAGTTCTTC. Amino acid sequence: CASSSGGTAGAYNEQFF. V gene TRBV5-4 combines with J gene TRBJ2-1; D is possibly TRBD2 (8 bases). The CDR3 is 17 amino acids. The V gene's germline CDR1 is SGHNT and CDR2 YYREEE (reference sequence). Trimming pared 3 bases from V and 4 bases from J, leaving 20 bases between. The full variable domain, in which reference TRBV5-4 and TRBJ2-1 provide the parts outside the CDR3, is ETGVTQSPTHLIKTRGQQVTLRCSSQSGHNTVSWYQQALGQGPQFIFQYYREEENGRGNFPPRFSGLQFPNYSSELNVNALELDDSALYLCASSSGGTAGAYNEQFFGPGTRLTVL.

V usage is TRBV30 and J usage is TRBJ1-3; TRBD1 is a possible D gene (5 bases). The CDR3 covers 15 residues. Between the trimmed V and J ends, which lost 2 bases and 1 base, there was a span of 12 bases. Germline values: CDR1 GTSNPN, CDR2 SVGIG (reference sequence). The CDR3 region is CAWSHGGRSGNTIYF. For the CDR3, the DNA is TGTGCCTGGAGTCATGGGGGGAGGTCTGGAAACACCATATATTTT.

CDR3: CASSFAGRAYEQYF. The CDR3 DNA reads as TGTGCCAGCAGTTTCGCAGGGAGGGCCTACGAGCAGTACTTC. The rearrangement uses TRBV27 and TRBJ2-7, with 7 bases aligning to TRBD2. This CDR3 region has 14 residues. V shed 3 bases and J 2 bases; nucleotides not matched to a gene: 4. Germline lookup yields CDR1 MNHEY and CDR2 SMNVEV (reference sequence).

The chain has TRBV2 and TRBJ2-5, with 9 nucleotides matching TRBD1. The CDR3 has 16 amino acids. J lost 5 bases, V lost 6 bases, and 13 bases had no gene match. CDR1 is SNHLY, CDR2 FYNNEI, per germline. CDR3 sequence: CASSVSGTGSGETQYF. The CDR3 DNA reads as TGTGCCAGCAGCGTCTCCGGGACAGGGTCCGGGGAGACCCAGTACTTC.

This chain joins TRBV5-1 and TRBJ1-2; D is ambiguous. Deletions cut 5 bases from V and 5 bases from J, with 10 bases between. In germline, CDR1 is SGHRS, CDR2 YFSETQ. CDR3 length: 12 residues. CDR3 sequence: CASSPTAYGYTF. Here the CDR3 DNA reads TGCGCCAGCAGTCCCACAGCTTATGGCTACACCTTC.

The rearrangement links TRBV5-1 to TRBJ2-2; TRBD1 might be the D (6 bases). The CDR3 has 15 amino acids. The germline CDR1 and CDR2 sequences are SGHRS and YFSETQ. With 0 bases removed from V and 4 bases from J, the gap between germline ends came to 10 bases. The CDR3: CASSLVQGVTGELFF. The CDR3, as DNA: TGCGCCAGCAGCTTGGTACAGGGAGTCACCGGGGAGCTGTTTTTT.

This chain uses TRBV7-8 with TRBJ2-1, with a tentative D call TRBD2 (5 bases). The CDR3 length is 15 residues. With 2 bases removed from V and 4 bases from J, the gap between germline ends came to 12 bases. Germline values: CDR1 SGHVS, CDR2 FQNEAQ. Written as DNA, the CDR3 is TGTGCCAGCAGCTTAAGTCGTAGCGTATACAATGAGCAGTTCTTC. Protein sequence: CASSLSRSVYNEQFF.

The chain links TRBV7-8 to TRBJ2-1; 11 nucleotides align to TRBD2. The CDR3 loop spans 14 amino acids. The germline V gene encodes CDR1 SGHVS and CDR2 FQNEAQ. V lost 3 bases, J lost 10 bases, and 5 bases stayed unmatched. CDR3 amino acids: CASSFTGTSGEQFF. The CDR3 DNA follows: TGTGCCAGCAGCTTCACCGGGACTAGCGGAGAGCAGTTCTTC.

V is TRBV28 and J is TRBJ1-1, with D uncertain. V was cut by 3 bases and J by 5 bases, with 7 bases left in between. The CDR3 length is 12 residues. Germline V lookup: CDR1 MDHEN, CDR2 SYDVKM. In DNA, the CDR3 is TGTGCCAGCAGTTTGCCGGGTACTGAAGCTTTCTTT. The encoded protein is CASSLPGTEAFF.

V usage is TRBV5-1 and J usage is TRBJ1-1; maybe TRBD1 (5 bases). The CDR3 has 15 residues. The germline V gene has CDR1 SGHRS and CDR2 YFSETQ. Trimming took 5 bases from V and 6 from J, leaving 20 bases between them. CDR3 in DNA: TGCGCCAGCAGTTCCGAAGTTACCGGCAGGGCTGAAGCTTTCTTT. This gives the protein CASSSEVTGRAEAFF.

The J gene is TRBJ2-1, the V gene TRBV12-3 or TRBV12-4, with D unresolved. This CDR3 contains 11 residues. V was shortened by 3 bases and J by 9 bases, with 6 bases between the two germline ends. DNA of the CDR3: TGTGCCAGCAGTTTCGGTGGTGAGCAGTTCTTC. Residues: CASSFGGEQFF.

V and J are TRBV5-1 and TRBJ2-4; TRBD1 might be the D (6 bases). Germline CDR1 is SGHRS and CDR2 is YFSETQ. Trimming removed 5 bases at V and 0 bases at J, with 12 bases between. CDR3 length: 15 amino acids. CDR3 sequence reads: CASSLMTGAKNIQYF. The CDR3 DNA sequence: TGCGCCAGCAGTCTTATGACAGGAGCCAAAAACATTCAGTACTTC.

This clone has only a few counts. This chain connects TRBV18 to TRBJ1-2, with 7 nucleotides matching TRBD1. The germline V gene has CDR1 KGHSH and CDR2 LQKENI. The CDR3 has 14 amino acids. The junction had 7 bases not matched to a gene; V was cut back by 2 bases and J by 7 bases. The CDR3 loop reads CASSPEGGAGGYTF. The DNA of the CDR3 is TGTGCCAGCTCACCAGAAGGGGGCGCGGGTGGCTACACCTTC.

This clone is a singleton in its sample. The gene calls are TRBV5-4 and TRBJ2-3; TRBD2 aligns across 11 bases. Germline CDR1 reads SGHNT; CDR2 reads YYREEE (reference sequence). The V and J ends lost 5 bases and 1 base, in that order; junction bases with no gene match: 6. This CDR3 has 16 residues. CDR3 DNA: TGTGCCAGCAGGAAACTAGCGGGAGTGGGCACAGATACGCAGTATTTT. Translating gives CASRKLAGVGTDTQYF. Based on the CDR3 plus reference TRBV5-4 and TRBJ2-3, the full variable domain is ETGVTQSPTHLIKTRGQQVTLRCSSQSGHNTVSWYQQALGQGPQFIFQYYREEENGRGNFPPRFSGLQFPNYSSELNVNALELDDSALYLCASRKLAGVGTDTQYFGPGTRLTVL.

The DNA of the CDR3 is TGTGCCAGCAGCTTTAGGGTTAGCGGGAGCACAGATACGCAGTATTTT. It codes for CASSFRVSGSTDTQYF. The chain has TRBV5-4 and TRBJ2-3; 7 bases line up with TRBD2. Trimming at V came to 2 bases and at J to 0 bases, leaving 6 bases not matched to a gene. This CDR3 is 16 amino acids long. Germline CDR1 and CDR2: SGHNT and YYREEE (reference sequence).

The chain joins TRBV29-1 to TRBJ2-1; TRBD1 aligns across 8 bases. Germline V lookup: CDR1 SQVTM, CDR2 ANQGSEA. The CDR3 extends over 15 amino acids. V dropped 7 bases and J dropped 0; count of bases not matched to a gene: 8. The CDR3 DNA reads TGCAGCGGTAAGTCCGGGACAGGCTCCTACAATGAGCAGTTCTTC. It yields the protein CSGKSGTGSYNEQFF.

This chain links TRBV4-1 with TRBJ1-1; 7 bases are a match to TRBD1. The CDR3 loop spans 14 amino acids. The germline CDR1 and CDR2 sequences are MGHRA and YSYEKL. The V gene end was trimmed by 1 base and the J gene end by 5 bases; junction bases not matched to a gene: 4. This chain's CDR3 is CASSQGDRRTEAFF. The CDR3 nucleotides are TGCGCCAGCAGCCAAGGGGACAGAAGGACTGAAGCTTTCTTT.

This chain joins TRBV30 and TRBJ2-7; TRBD2 matches at 8 bases. V lost 0 bases, J lost 2 bases, and 6 bases stayed unmatched. Germline CDR1 is GTSNPN and CDR2 is SVGIG (reference sequence). The CDR3 has 15 residues. The CDR3, as DNA: TGTGCCTGGAGTGTAATGGTAGCGGGGCCCTACGAGCAGTACTTC. This codes for CAWSVMVAGPYEQYF.

The CDR3 region is CASSPRDRAYNEQFF. CDR3 in DNA: TGTGCCAGCAGCCCACGGGACAGGGCCTACAATGAGCAGTTCTTC. The chain uses TRBV11-3 and TRBJ2-1, with 9 bases fitting TRBD1. Germline V gene data show CDR1 as SGHNT and CDR2 as YENEEA. The CDR3 extends over 15 amino acids. J lost 2 bases, V lost 5 bases, and 4 bases had no gene match.

This clone has just a few counts. V usage is TRBV7-2 and J usage is TRBJ2-2; 7 bases match TRBD1. Trimming at V came to 5 bases and at J to 6 bases, leaving 9 bases not matched to a gene. The CDR3 is 15 residues long. The germline V gene encodes CDR1 SGHTA and CDR2 FQGNSA. CDR3 coding DNA: TGTGCCAGCAGCCCCTGGCTAGGGGGCGCCGGGGAGCTGTTTTTT. Translating it yields CASSPWLGGAGELFF.

The chain couples TRBV11-2 to TRBJ1-1; 9 nucleotides line up with TRBD1. Unmatched junction bases numbered 6, after V lost 3 bases and J lost 7 bases. This CDR3 contains 14 residues. CDR1 and CDR2 from the germline V gene are SGHAT and FQNNGV. The CDR3 nucleotides are TGTGCCAGCAGCTTCGCGGACAGGGGCTATGAAGCTTTCTTT. Translating it yields CASSFADRGYEAFF.

The chain is built from TRBV6-5 and TRBJ2-7, with D possibly matching TRBD2 (5 bases). The V and J ends lost 4 bases and 2 bases respectively, with 12 bases between them. The CDR3 covers 14 residues. The V gene's germline CDR1 is MNHEY and CDR2 SVGAGI. The CDR3 sequence is CASSSSGNAYEQYF. The CDR3 nucleotides read TGTGCCAGCAGTTCGAGCGGTAATGCCTACGAGCAGTACTTC.

V is TRBV27 and J is TRBJ1-6, with a possible D match to TRBD1 (6 bases). The CDR3 length is 16 residues. Trimming took 6 bases from V and 5 from J, leaving 17 bases between them. Per germline, CDR1 MNHEY and CDR2 SMNVEV (reference sequence). In nucleotides, the CDR3 is TGTGCCAGCAGCTGGGGGCCGGGACCGAATAATTCACCCCTCCACTTT. This sequence encodes CASSWGPGPNNSPLHF.

The chain combines TRBV28 with TRBJ2-7; 11 nucleotides line up with TRBD1. Germline V CDR1 and CDR2: MDHEN, SYDVKM. The CDR3 extends over 15 amino acids. Unmatched junction bases numbered 6, after V lost 3 bases and J lost 5 bases. The DNA of the CDR3 is TGTGCCAGCAGTTTTAGGACAGGGGGCCGGGACGAGCAGTACTTC. It translates to CASSFRTGGRDEQYF.

The chain carries TRBV18 and TRBJ2-7; 7 bases align to TRBD1. J lost 1 base, V lost 6 bases, and 6 bases had no gene match. The germline V gene has CDR1 KGHSH and CDR2 LQKENI. This CDR3 has 14 residues. Here the CDR3 DNA reads TGTGCCAGCTCGCCCGGGACAGCTTCCTACGAGCAGTACTTC. Translated: CASSPGTASYEQYF.